One T cell receptor beta chain is described in this entry. Its antigen is unidentified. These data come from a study of T cell responses to AZD1222 COVID-19 vaccine. Study findings and constraints: Nearly half of spike-specific TCRs reportedly target unmutated variant regions.

This CDR3 has 15 amino acids. Trimming cost V 6 bases and J 1 base, with 15 bases left between them. CDR1 and CDR2 from the germline V gene are KGHSH and LQKENI. TCRdb's copy holds only in-frame clones and misses some; the assay was immunoSEQ multiplex PCR. This sample carries 130,000 to 150,000 clones, around 94% of them seen once, and the ten largest clones take about 12%. The V call is TRBV18, the J call TRBJ1-1; D is possibly TRBD1 (6 bases). The sequence was obtained from an adult who had recovered from COVID-19. Specimen: peripheral blood, collected after recovery from COVID-19. As DNA, the CDR3 is TGTGCCAGCTCGCGCTCCAGGGGAGAGAACACTGAAGCTTTCTTT. It codes for CASSRSRGENTEAFF.